The 26 T cell receptor beta chains reported below all come from one sample, sequenced in a study of cytomegalovirus exposure and HLA in healthy donors. The PCR had 60 Vbeta and 13 Jbeta primers. The table came from immunoSEQ multiplex PCR; TCRdb's copy has only in-frame clones and leaves some out. The profile covers some 96,000 clones, with around 64% appearing a single time and roughly 3.2% taken by the ten largest. Source material: PBMCs. These TCRs come from a man aged 60-69 years in good health and CMV-seronegative.

The V gene is TRBV7-2, the J gene TRBJ2-7, with 9 positions matching TRBD2. Germline loops: CDR1 SGHTA, CDR2 FQGNSA. V trimming: 5 bases; J trimming: 3 bases; junction bases outside the gene matches: 8. CDR3 size: 15 residues. CDR3 sequence reads: CASSAVGTSFYEQYF. DNA for the CDR3: TGTGCCAGCAGCGCCGTCGGGACTAGCTTCTACGAGCAGTACTTC.

The rearrangement links TRBV29-1 to TRBJ2-7, with 9 bases that match TRBD1. CDR1 is SQVTM, CDR2 ANQGSEA, per germline. This CDR3 is built from 12 residues. V was clipped by 4 bases and J by 3 bases; unmatched bases: 1. CDR3 nucleotide sequence: TGCAGCGTTGTGGGACAGGGCTACGAGCAGTACTTC. Protein sequence: CSVVGQGYEQYF.

The chain uses TRBV18 and TRBJ2-5; D gene uncertain. The CDR3 spans 15 residues. Germline lookup yields CDR1 KGHSH and CDR2 LQKENI. V was pared by 0 bases and J by 5 bases, with 13 bases between. Here the CDR3 reads CASSPPALRPETQYF. In DNA, the CDR3 is TGTGCCAGCTCACCACCCGCTCTGAGGCCCGAGACCCAGTACTTC. The full variable domain, completed using reference TRBV18 and TRBJ2-5, is NAGVMQNPRHLVRRRGQEARLRCSPMKGHSHVYWYRQLPEEGLKFMVYLQKENIIDESGMPKERFSAEFPKEGPSILRIQQVVRGDSAAYFCASSPPALRPETQYFGPGTRLLVL.

The V call is TRBV19, the J call TRBJ1-6; D may be TRBD1 (5 bases). CDR3 length: 16 residues. The germline gives CDR1 LNHDA, CDR2 SQIVND (reference sequence). V was trimmed by 8 bases and J by 7 bases, leaving 21 bases between them. The CDR3 sequence is CASGGHVDARNSPLHF. In DNA form, the CDR3 reads TGTGCCAGTGGTGGACACGTGGATGCTCGAAATTCACCCCTCCACTTT.

This clone was counted a few times. The CDR3 is CASLGQGWLEQYF. In nucleotides, the CDR3 is TGTGCCAGCTTGGGACAGGGATGGTTGGAGCAGTACTTC. The V call is TRBV6-1, the J call TRBJ2-7; 9 nucleotides match TRBD1. The CDR3 has 13 residues. Germline CDR1 MNHNS, CDR2 SASEGT. V lost 8 bases to trimming and J lost 7 bases; unmatched junction nucleotides: 9.

This clone was counted a few times. The J gene is TRBJ2-7, the V gene TRBV29-1; D remains unclear. V lost 4 bases and J 6 bases, leaving 7 bases between the germline ends. CDR1 is SQVTM, CDR2 ANQGSEA, per germline. The CDR3 consists of 10 residues. CDR3: CSVGQFEQYF. CDR3 DNA sequence: TGCAGCGTTGGGCAGTTCGAGCAGTACTTC.

In its sample, this clone was seen a few times. This sequence joins TRBV19 and TRBJ2-7, with TRBD1 matching 8 bases. Losses at the gene ends were 0 bases for V and 2 bases for J; bases not matched to a gene: 12. The CDR3 contains 18 residues. Germline assignment: CDR1 LNHDA and CDR2 SQIVND (reference sequence). The CDR3 loop reads CASSIDFSQTGEPYEQYF. CDR3 DNA sequence: TGTGCCAGTAGTATAGATTTTTCCCAGACAGGGGAACCCTACGAGCAGTACTTC.

The chain carries TRBV5-6 and TRBJ1-4; 8 positions match TRBD1. From germline, CDR1 is SGHDT and CDR2 YYEEEE. After removal of 4 bases from V and 6 bases from J, the junction contained 5 bases not matched to a gene. The CDR3 runs to 14 residues. Here the CDR3 DNA reads TGTGCCAGCAGCCTGGACAGGGTTGATGAAAAACTGTTTTTT. Translated, it gives CASSLDRVDEKLFF.

The chain uses TRBV6-1 and TRBJ2-3; no clear D. The CDR3 covers 12 residues. V was pared by 5 bases and J by 2 bases, with 5 bases between. Germline V gene sequence: CDR1 MNHNS, CDR2 SASEGT. The CDR3 coding sequence is TGTGCCAGCAGTCAATTCACAGATACGCAGTATTTT. Protein: CASSQFTDTQYF.

V is TRBV30 and J is TRBJ2-7; D gene unclear. The CDR3 runs to 11 residues. The germline CDR1 and CDR2 sequences are GTSNPN and SVGIG (reference sequence). Trimming took 5 bases from V and 3 from J, leaving 8 bases between them. CDR3 nucleotide sequence: TGTGCCTGGGGCCAGAACTACGAGCAGTACTTC. This translates into CAWGQNYEQYF.

The V gene is TRBV7-8, the J gene TRBJ1-5; weak D call: TRBD1 (5 bases). CDR1 is SGHVS and CDR2 is FQNEAQ in the germline V gene. CDR3 length equals 16 residues. Trimming removed 5 bases from V and 0 bases from J, with 14 bases in between. CDR3 nucleotides: TGTGCCAGCAGCGCAGTCGGAGGGGATAGCAATCAGCCCCAGCATTTT. Amino acid sequence: CASSAVGGDSNQPQHF.

This clone was detected a few times. This chain links TRBV15 with TRBJ1-5; 11 bases map to TRBD1. V lost 1 base, J lost 4 bases, and 9 bases stayed unmatched. The CDR3 spans 18 residues. Germline lookup yields CDR1 LNHNV and CDR2 YYDKDF (reference sequence). Here the CDR3 DNA reads TGTGCCACCAGCAGAGCATACTCCGGGACAGGGGGTAATCAGCCCCAGCATTTT. It yields the protein CATSRAYSGTGGNQPQHF.

The V call is TRBV6-1, the J call TRBJ2-5; 8 bases agree with TRBD2. Germline trimming cut 0 bases from V and 4 bases from J; bases unmatched to any gene: 7. Germline-derived CDR1 and CDR2 are MNHNS and SASEGT. The CDR3 covers 16 residues. CDR3 bases: TGTGCCAGCAGTGAAGCCGGGACTAGGAGGGTAGAGACCCAGTACTTC. Translated: CASSEAGTRRVETQYF.

The chain uses TRBV7-6 and TRBJ1-1; 10 positions match TRBD1. The ends lost 1 base at V and 1 base at J; junction bases unmatched: 6. The CDR3 is 17 residues long. Germline lookup yields CDR1 SGHVS and CDR2 FNYEAQ. DNA of the CDR3: TGTGCCAGCAGCTTAGGGGCTGGACAGGGGGGGAACACTGAAGCTTTCTTT. Residues: CASSLGAGQGGNTEAFF. The variable domain in full, completed from reference TRBV7-6 and TRBJ1-1, reads GAGVSQSPRYKVTKRGQDVALRCDPISGHVSLYWYRQALGQGPEFLTYFNYEAQQDKSGLPNDRFSAERPEGSISTLTIQRTEQRDSAMYRCASSLGAGQGGNTEAFFGQGTRLTVV.

The gene calls are TRBV6-5 and TRBJ2-1; TRBD2 matches at 7 bases. Trimming cost V 0 bases and J 3 bases; bases outside gene matches: 5. Germline V lookup: CDR1 MNHEY, CDR2 SVGAGI. The CDR3 sequence is 16 residues long. CDR3 nucleotide sequence: TGTGCCAGCAGTTACTCTCGGGGCGGGAGCTACAATGAGCAGTTCTTC. As protein: CASSYSRGGSYNEQFF.

The chain joins TRBV14 to TRBJ1-6; D gene ambiguous. The CDR3 totals 11 residues. Germline loops: CDR1 SGHDN, CDR2 FVKESK. The germline V and J ends were trimmed by 1 base and 11 bases, with 3 bases remaining between them. The CDR3 protein is CASSQGAPLHF. The DNA of the CDR3 is TGTGCCAGCAGCCAAGGAGCACCCCTCCACTTT.

The rearrangement joins TRBV5-1 to TRBJ2-1; TRBD2 aligns across 7 bases. Germline V gene data show CDR1 as SGHRS and CDR2 as YFSETQ. Losses at the gene ends were 3 bases for V and 0 bases for J; bases not matched to a gene: 18. The CDR3 runs to 20 residues. DNA for the CDR3: TGCGCCAGCAGCTCCCGCGGGAGCTACGATCCCCTAAGCTCCTACAATGAGCAGTTCTTC. Protein: CASSSRGSYDPLSSYNEQFF.

The chain links TRBV5-1 to TRBJ1-1, with D perhaps matching TRBD1 (5 bases). Germline V gene sequence: CDR1 SGHRS, CDR2 YFSETQ. V shed 4 bases and J shed 2 bases, with 12 bases lying between them. The length of the CDR3 is 14 residues. The CDR3: CASSPQDTNTEAFF. The CDR3, as DNA: TGCGCCAGCAGCCCACAGGATACAAACACTGAAGCTTTCTTT.

This chain joins TRBV4-2 and TRBJ1-3; perhaps TRBD1 as D (6 bases). Germline loops: CDR1 LGHNA, CDR2 YNFKEQ. V was cut by 1 base and J by 8 bases, with 12 bases left in between. This CDR3 is 14 amino acids long. CDR3 region: CASSQVSQGHTIYF. CDR3 in DNA: TGTGCCAGCAGCCAAGTATCACAGGGTCACACCATATATTTT.

V is TRBV6-1 and J is TRBJ1-2; D is unresolved. This CDR3 has 15 residues. V gave up 2 bases and J gave up 0 bases, with 10 bases separating them. Germline values: CDR1 MNHNS, CDR2 SASEGT. The DNA of the CDR3 is TGTGCCAGCAGTGAAATCCAGGTTTCTAACTATGGCTACACCTTC. Translating gives CASSEIQVSNYGYTF.

A few counts support this clone. The V call is TRBV5-1, the J call TRBJ2-5; 13 positions match TRBD2. After removal of 2 bases from V and 4 bases from J, the junction contained 8 bases not matched to a gene. The CDR3 is 17 residues long. Per germline, CDR1 SGHRS and CDR2 YFSETQ. The CDR3 sequence: CASSLALLAGGRETQYF. CDR3 DNA: TGCGCCAGCAGCTTAGCTTTACTAGCGGGGGGGAGAGAGACCCAGTACTTC.

The rearrangement links TRBV5-1 to TRBJ2-2, with TRBD1 as a possible D gene (5 bases). CDR1 and CDR2 (germline): SGHRS, YFSETQ. The CDR3 consists of 15 residues. The V end lost 2 bases, the J end lost 5 bases, and 13 bases lay between the germline ends. The CDR3 spells CASSFPTPGTGELFF. The CDR3 nucleotides read TGCGCCAGCAGCTTCCCCACGCCAGGGACCGGGGAGCTGTTTTTT.

Concerning this clone itself: The sample contains more than one DNA sequence encoding this CDR3. This rearrangement joins TRBV6-1 to TRBJ1-3; D is unclear. The V gene lost 8 bases and the J gene lost 0 bases, with 14 bases spanning the gap. CDR3 length: 15 residues. Germline V lookup: CDR1 MNHNS, CDR2 SASEGT. CDR3 coding DNA: TGTGCCAGCCAACCCGCACGGGACTCTGGAAACACCATATATTTT. This translates into CASQPARDSGNTIYF.

This clone was seen more than once but under ten times. This CDR3 reads CASSLGNAGGARGEQYF. CDR3 nucleotide sequence: TGCGCCAGCAGCTTGGGCAATGCGGGAGGAGCTCGGGGCGAGCAGTACTTC. This chain joins TRBV5-1 and TRBJ2-7, with 8 bases aligning to TRBD2. V dropped 0 bases and J dropped 6; count of bases not matched to a gene: 14. The CDR3 consists of 17 residues. Per the germline V gene, CDR1 is SGHRS and CDR2 is YFSETQ.

This chain connects TRBV7-6 to TRBJ1-2; a possible D gene is TRBD1 (5 bases). The V gene's germline CDR1 is SGHVS and CDR2 FNYEAQ. The V end lost 5 bases, the J end lost 7 bases, and 14 bases lay between the germline ends. The CDR3 loop spans 13 amino acids. The CDR3 sequence: CASSAGTEGGYTF. The DNA of the CDR3 is TGTGCCAGCAGCGCTGGGACGGAGGGTGGCTACACCTTC.

V usage is TRBV5-1 and J usage is TRBJ2-7; 8 bases align to TRBD1. This CDR3 has 15 amino acids. Per the germline V gene, CDR1 is SGHRS and CDR2 is YFSETQ. V shed 0 bases, J shed 5 bases, and the junction held 7 bases outside the gene matches. CDR3 amino acids: CASSLGTGWEDEQYF. The CDR3 DNA reads as TGCGCCAGCAGCTTGGGGACAGGGTGGGAGGACGAGCAGTACTTC.